The 31 T cell receptor beta chains listed next were all sequenced from one sample in a study of cytomegalovirus exposure and HLA in healthy donors (dated by TCRdb to 2015 to 2018). The receptor library was made with the immunoSEQ multiplex PCR assay. The multiplex PCR relied on a mix of 60 forward primers for TCR Vbeta segments and 13 reverse primers for TCR Jbeta segments. The immuneACCESS repertoire file appears here via TCRdb, limited to in-frame rearrangements. These files lack a portion of the clones; in checked studies, under half of the deficit traces to unresolved V genes, and the cause of the others is not known. Counted in this sample were about 150,000 clones; 79% of them appeared once. The ten most abundant clones make up approximately 8% of the sample. The sequenced sample consisted of PBMCs. The source of these receptors is a man younger than 45 in good health and CMV-seropositive.

The chain carries TRBV7-6 and TRBJ1-1; 8 bases line up with TRBD1. CDR1 and CDR2 (germline): SGHVS, FNYEAQ. Trimming at V came to 4 bases and at J to 4 bases, leaving 8 bases not matched to a gene. This CDR3 spans 15 amino acids. Here the CDR3 reads CASSSRPGQGTEAFF. As DNA, the CDR3 is TGTGCCAGCAGCTCACGACCCGGACAGGGCACTGAAGCTTTCTTT. Supplemented by reference TRBV7-6 and TRBJ1-1, the full variable domain reads GAGVSQSPRYKVTKRGQDVALRCDPISGHVSLYWYRQALGQGPEFLTYFNYEAQQDKSGLPNDRFSAERPEGSISTLTIQRTEQRDSAMYRCASSSRPGQGTEAFFGQGTRLTVV.

This rearrangement joins TRBV12-1 to TRBJ1-1; the table's D gene call, TRBD1, was not cross checked with the DNA. TRBV12-1 is recorded as a pseudogene. The CDR3 has 14 amino acids. In DNA, the CDR3 is TGTGCCATGATCACCCCGGACAGGGGAACTGAAGCTTTCTTT. Protein product: CAMITPDRGTEAFF.

As to this clone: One end of the junction is discordant with germline, which a read error may explain. V is TRBV7-7 and J is TRBJ2-3, with 13 bases identical to TRBD2. The germline gives CDR1 SSHAT, CDR2 FNYEAQ (reference sequence). This CDR3 has 20 residues. CDR3 DNA: TGTGCTAGCAGCTGGGACAGGAACTTAGGACTAGCGGGAGACACAGATACGCAGTATTTT. Amino acids: CASSWDRNLGLAGDTDTQYF.

The V gene is TRBV11-2, the J gene TRBJ2-7; D not resolved. V was clipped by 6 bases and J by 3 bases, with 12 bases between them. In germline, CDR1 is SGHAT, CDR2 FQNNGV. The CDR3 contains 13 residues. Here the CDR3 reads CASRPFAGYEQYF. For the CDR3, the DNA is TGTGCCAGCAGGCCTTTTGCAGGCTACGAGCAGTACTTC.

The genes are TRBV15 and TRBJ2-5; 7 bases are shared with TRBD1. The length of the CDR3 is 16 residues. J lost 5 bases, V lost 0 bases, and 9 bases had no gene match. The germline gives CDR1 LNHNV, CDR2 YYDKDF (reference sequence). CDR3 sequence reads: CATSRDLRQGRETQYF. The CDR3 DNA sequence: TGTGCCACCAGCAGAGATTTGAGACAGGGTCGCGAGACCCAGTACTTC. Filled out from reference TRBV15 and TRBJ2-5, the complete variable domain reads DAMVIQNPRYQVTQFGKPVTLSCSQTLNHNVMYWYQQKSSQAPKLLFHYYDKDFNNEADTPDNFQSRRPNTSFCFLDIRSPGLGDTAMYLCATSRDLRQGRETQYFGPGTRLLVL.

This clone was recorded a few times. This rearrangement joins TRBV6-6 to TRBJ2-7; 8 bases match TRBD1. The CDR3 covers 14 residues. Germline CDR1 reads MNHNY; CDR2 reads SVGAGI (reference sequence). With 5 bases clipped from V and 2 bases from J, the junction kept 5 bases outside the gene matches. CDR3 bases: TGTGCCAGCAGTCTTCCAGGGGGCGCCTACGAGCAGTACTTC. Residues: CASSLPGGAYEQYF.

The J gene is TRBJ1-1, the V gene TRBV7-3; TRBD1 agrees at 7 bases. The ends lost 2 bases at V and 4 bases at J; junction bases unmatched: 4. The CDR3 loop spans 14 amino acids. The germline V gene has CDR1 SGHTA and CDR2 FQGTGA. Written as DNA, the CDR3 is TGTGCCAGCAGCTTAGACAGGGTAAGCACTGAAGCTTTCTTT. Translating gives CASSLDRVSTEAFF.

A few counts support this clone. The rearrangement uses TRBV10-1 and TRBJ1-5, with D hard to call. V was trimmed by 1 base and J by 3 bases, leaving 25 bases between them. CDR3 length: 20 amino acids. In germline, CDR1 is WNHNN, CDR2 SYGVQD (reference sequence). The CDR3 bases are TGCGCCAGCAGTGAGTTCGATGAAAAGGTCAGCGCCTCTTTCAATCAGCCCCAGCATTTT. Its protein is CASSEFDEKVSASFNQPQHF.

CDR3 sequence reads: CASSFRTSGHTDTQYF. The CDR3 DNA is TGTGCCAGCAGCTTCAGGACTAGCGGTCACACAGATACGCAGTATTTT. The gene calls are TRBV5-4 and TRBJ2-3; 10 positions agree with TRBD2. The CDR3 loop spans 16 amino acids. Germline V gives CDR1 SGHNT, CDR2 YYREEE (reference sequence). Trimming removed 2 bases from V and 2 bases from J; junction bases left unmatched: 5.

The table lists this clone with a few counts. The chain recombines TRBV29-1 with TRBJ1-4; 7 bases fit TRBD1. The CDR3 loop spans 15 amino acids. V lost 4 bases and J lost 1; bases outside the gene matches: 6. Germline V gene data show CDR1 as SQVTM and CDR2 as ANQGSEA. DNA of the CDR3: TGCAGCGTTGGCGGAGACAGGGAAACTAATGAAAAACTGTTTTTT. It encodes CSVGGDRETNEKLFF.

The chain carries TRBV5-1 and TRBJ2-1; 7 nucleotides match TRBD2. The germline V gene encodes CDR1 SGHRS and CDR2 YFSETQ. The J segment lost 5 bases and the V segment lost 5 bases, leaving 4 bases of the junction unmatched. The length of the CDR3 is 13 residues. The CDR3 DNA follows: TGCGCCAGCAGTGGCGGGAGTAACAATGAGCAGTTCTTC. As protein: CASSGGSNNEQFF.

This clone was recorded only once. J is TRBJ2-1 and V is TRBV4-2; D is possibly TRBD2 (5 bases). The CDR3 spans 16 residues. Trimming took 3 bases from V and 4 from J, leaving 16 bases between them. From germline, CDR1 is LGHNA and CDR2 YNFKEQ. The CDR3 sequence is CASSHLGAIFYNEQFF. CDR3 sequence (DNA): TGTGCCAGCAGCCACTTGGGAGCTATTTTTTACAATGAGCAGTTCTTC.

This clone occurred a few times. V is TRBV11-2 and J is TRBJ2-1; 10 bases are a match to TRBD2. Germline V gene lookup returns CDR1 SGHAT and CDR2 FQNNGV. The CDR3 is 18 amino acids. V gave up 5 bases and J gave up 0 bases; unmatched junction bases: 10. CDR3 bases: TGTGCCAGCAGCCCCCGGGGTAGCGGGGGGAGCTCCTACAATGAGCAGTTCTTC. Its translation is CASSPRGSGGSSYNEQFF.

The V gene is TRBV5-1, the J gene TRBJ2-5, with 7 bases aligning to TRBD2. Trimming took 2 bases from V and 3 from J; bases not matched to a gene: 10. The CDR3 totals 16 residues. Germline V gene lookup returns CDR1 SGHRS and CDR2 YFSETQ. CDR3 residues: CASSFPRGDVKETQYF. CDR3 sequence (DNA): TGCGCCAGCAGCTTCCCTCGGGGGGACGTTAAAGAGACCCAGTACTTC.

J is TRBJ2-2 and V is TRBV18; D is perhaps TRBD1 (5 bases). The CDR3 has 14 residues. CDR1 is KGHSH, CDR2 LQKENI, per germline. The V end lost 6 bases, the J end lost 2 bases, and 10 bases lay between the germline ends. CDR3 in amino acids: CASSRQPNTGELFF. The CDR3 DNA is TGTGCCAGCTCCCGACAGCCTAACACCGGGGAGCTGTTTTTT.

J is TRBJ1-3 and V is TRBV9; 11 bases are a match to TRBD1. CDR3 size: 18 residues. The V gene's germline CDR1 is SGDLS and CDR2 YYNGEE. V trimming: 0 bases; J trimming: 1 base; junction bases outside the gene matches: 6. Here the CDR3 reads CASSVVGTGGLSGNTIYF. DNA of the CDR3: TGTGCCAGCAGCGTAGTAGGGACAGGGGGTTTATCTGGAAACACCATATATTTT.

The V and J genes are TRBV10-3 and TRBJ2-1, with 9 bases matching TRBD1. After removal of 10 bases from V and 8 bases from J, the junction contained 15 bases not matched to a gene. The V gene's germline CDR1 is ENHRY and CDR2 SYGVKD. This CDR3 contains 15 residues. For the CDR3, the DNA is TGTGCCAGCTCCCCCGGGACAGGGAAGTTCGATGAGCAGTTCTTC. Its translation is CASSPGTGKFDEQFF.

This chain links TRBV19 with TRBJ1-4; 8 bases are a match to TRBD1. Germline trimming cut 7 bases from V and 8 bases from J; bases unmatched to any gene: 9. Germline V lookup: CDR1 LNHDA, CDR2 SQIVND (reference sequence). The CDR3 loop spans 14 amino acids. The CDR3 loop is CASTPGQVWEKLFF. For the CDR3, the DNA is TGTGCCAGTACCCCGGGACAGGTGTGGGAAAAACTGTTTTTT.

This rearrangement joins TRBV4-3 to TRBJ2-5, with 7 bases lining up with TRBD2. Looked up from germline, CDR1 is LGHNA and CDR2 is YSLEER. The CDR3 runs 15 residues. V lost 1 base and J lost 0; bases outside the gene matches: 2. The chain's CDR3 is CASSQGLAYQETQYF. The CDR3 DNA is TGCGCCAGCAGCCAAGGACTAGCTTACCAAGAGACCCAGTACTTC.

V is TRBV6-1 and J is TRBJ1-6; 8 bases are a match to TRBD1. Germline values: CDR1 MNHNS, CDR2 SASEGT. CDR3 length: 15 residues. J gave up 7 bases and V 6 bases, and 8 bases lay outside the gene matches. The CDR3 region has the DNA TGTGCCAGCAGGGAGCGGCAGGGGGCGAATTCACCCCTCCACTTT. It yields the protein CASRERQGANSPLHF.

J is TRBJ2-3 and V is TRBV6-5; 10 bases fit TRBD2. CDR1 and CDR2 from the germline V gene are MNHEY and SVGAGI. Trimming took 2 bases from V and 2 from J; bases not matched to a gene: 4. The CDR3 length is 16 residues. CDR3 amino acids: CASSYISGRFTDTQYF. The CDR3 DNA sequence: TGTGCCAGCAGTTACATTAGCGGGAGGTTCACAGATACGCAGTATTTT.

The chain employs TRBV30 and TRBJ2-7; the D gene is possibly TRBD1 (6 bases). Germline V gene data show CDR1 as GTSNPN and CDR2 as SVGIG (reference sequence). CDR3 length equals 12 residues. V was clipped by 4 bases and J by 3 bases, with 10 bases between them. CDR3 sequence reads: CAWTGVNYEQYF. CDR3 sequence (DNA): TGTGCCTGGACAGGGGTCAACTACGAGCAGTACTTC.

In nucleotides, the CDR3 is TGTGCCAGCAGCTCTGCGGGGGGCTGGCAGCCCCAGCATTTT. Translated: CASSSAGGWQPQHF. The chain recombines TRBV7-7 with TRBJ1-5, with a possible D match to TRBD1 (6 bases). The CDR3 contains 14 residues. V was pared by 4 bases and J by 7 bases, with 14 bases between. The germline CDR1 and CDR2 sequences are SSHAT and FNYEAQ (reference sequence). Combining the CDR3 with reference TRBV7-7 and TRBJ1-5 gives the whole variable domain GAGVSQSPRYKVTKRGQDVTLRCDPISSHATLYWYQQALGQGPEFLTYFNYEAQPDKSGLPSDRFSAERPEGSISTLTIQRTEQRDSAMYRCASSSAGGWQPQHFGDGTRLSIL.

The chain recombines TRBV29-1 with TRBJ1-1, with D tentatively TRBD1 (5 bases). Germline V gene lookup returns CDR1 SQVTM and CDR2 ANQGSEA. The CDR3 has 14 amino acids. V shed 3 bases and J shed 1 base, with 12 bases lying between them. CDR3 loop: CSVDKRGGNTEAFF. The DNA of the CDR3 is TGCAGCGTTGATAAAAGGGGCGGGAACACTGAAGCTTTCTTT.

V and J are TRBV7-2 and TRBJ2-7; 7 positions agree with TRBD2. Germline values: CDR1 SGHTA, CDR2 FQGNSA. The CDR3 consists of 14 residues. Trimming took 4 bases from V and 1 from J; bases not matched to a gene: 4. As DNA, the CDR3 is TGTGCCAGCAGCTCCGGGGGGAGGTCCTACGAGCAGTACTTC. Its protein is CASSSGGRSYEQYF.

This chain connects TRBV5-4 to TRBJ1-2; D gene uncertain. CDR1 is SGHNT, CDR2 YYREEE, per germline (reference sequence). Trimming stripped 1 base from V and 1 base from J, with 23 bases between. CDR3 length: 19 residues. The CDR3: CASSLSLGSRLIRNYGYTF. In DNA form, the CDR3 reads TGTGCCAGCAGCTTGAGCCTCGGGTCGAGGTTAATTCGTAACTATGGCTACACCTTC.

This clone came up a few times. Relative to the germline gene, one junction end is altered; a read error may explain this. The rearrangement uses TRBV6-5 and TRBJ1-2, with D unresolved. CDR1 is MNHEY and CDR2 is SVGAGI in the germline V gene. The CDR3 sequence is 15 residues long. The CDR3 loop is CASSYSSASNYVYTF. The CDR3, as DNA: TGTGCCAGCAGTTACTCGAGTGCTAGTAACTATGTCTACACCTTC.

The rearrangement links TRBV13 to TRBJ2-2; 7 bases fit TRBD2. Germline V lookup: CDR1 PRHDT, CDR2 FYEKMQ (reference sequence). The trim removed 6 bases at V and 2 bases at J, leaving 9 bases unmatched. CDR3 size: 16 residues. The CDR3 DNA follows: TGTGCCAGCAGTCTAGAGGGAGGGGACAACACCGGGGAGCTGTTTTTT. It encodes CASSLEGGDNTGELFF.

The J gene is TRBJ1-2, the V gene TRBV6-5; 7 bases align to TRBD1. Germline CDR1 is MNHEY and CDR2 is SVGAGI. V dropped 0 bases and J dropped 8; count of bases not matched to a gene: 12. The CDR3 extends over 16 amino acids. In nucleotides, the CDR3 is TGTGCCAGCAGTTACTCGAGAGGCGCAGGGGGAAGCGGCTACACCTTC. Translated, it gives CASSYSRGAGGSGYTF.

The gene calls are TRBV7-9 and TRBJ2-6, with 9 bases matching TRBD1. With 5 bases clipped from V and 0 bases from J, the junction kept 8 bases outside the gene matches. This CDR3 is 18 amino acids long. CDR1 and CDR2 (germline): SEHNR, FQNEAQ (reference sequence). As DNA, the CDR3 is TGTGCCAGCAGCCCTGGGACAGGGCTTCGCTCTGGGGCCAACGTCCTGACTTTC. Encoded protein: CASSPGTGLRSGANVLTF.

The J gene is TRBJ2-7, the V gene TRBV6-1; 7 nucleotides match TRBD1. The trim removed 9 bases at V and 0 bases at J, leaving 8 bases unmatched. Germline values: CDR1 MNHNS, CDR2 SASEGT. This CDR3 spans 14 amino acids. The DNA of the CDR3 is TGTGCCAGTGATTCCGGGACAGCCTCCTACGAGCAGTACTTC. Translating it yields CASDSGTASYEQYF.